These T cell receptor beta chains were read from a single sample in a study of CD8 T cells in ankylosing spondylitis. In TCRdb, the 5' RACE reads were re-called with MiXCR into one record per CDR3 protein. The sample comprises around 250,000 distinct CDR3 sequences, around 10% of which are singletons, and about 6.8% rests with the top ten. Sequenced material: blood, either unsorted or a sorted T cell fraction (not recorded which). Receptors were obtained from a male donor with ankylosing spondylitis or in good health (not recorded which). CDR3s include the opening cysteine and the closing phenylalanine or tryptophan. Fields, in order: clone size, D gene, J gene, V gene, CDR3 length, CDR3 protein, CDR3 DNA. D genes are given only for firm matches. Clone size appears in some rows only: once, few, many, or a class for an expanded clone.

>many|TRBD1|TRBJ2-1|TRBV9|15
CASSARDRGVDEQFF
TGTGCCAGCAGCGCCAGGGACAGGGGAGTCGATGAGCAGTTCTTC
>few|.|TRBJ1-2|TRBV27|16
CASSFRRALTNYGYTF
TGTGCCAGCAGTTTCCGGCGTGCTCTAACTAACTATGGCTACACCTTC
>many|TRBD1|TRBJ2-7|TRBV27|14
CASSLFGTDYEQYF
TGTGCCAGCAGTTTATTCGGGACAGACTACGAGCAGTACTTC
>many|TRBD1|TRBJ1-1|TRBV11-2|13
CASTGVGNTEAFF
TGTGCCAGTACAGGGGTCGGGAACACTGAAGCTTTCTTT
>many|.|TRBJ1-2|TRBV10-3|15
CAISESQGTFGGYTF
TGTGCCATCAGTGAGTCTCAGGGGACCTTCGGTGGCTACACCTTC
>many|.|TRBJ2-3|TRBV11-2|18
CASSFRSVLRQGTDTQYF
TGTGCCAGCAGCTTTCGGTCGGTTTTGCGACAGGGCACAGATACGCAGTATTTT
>many|.|TRBJ1-1|TRBV6-5|14
CASSYNREGTEAFF
TGTGCCAGCAGTTACAATAGGGAGGGGACTGAAGCTTTCTTT
>many|.|TRBJ1-2|TRBV7-2|14
CASSLGGSTYGYTF
TGTGCCAGCAGCTTAGGGGGCAGCACCTATGGCTACACCTTC
>many|TRBD1|TRBJ2-3|TRBV5-1|15
CASSLKIQGADTQYF
TGCGCCAGCAGCTTGAAAATCCAGGGGGCTGATACGCAGTATTTT
>many|TRBD2|TRBJ2-3|TRBV27|14
CASSLAGAVDTQYF
TGTGCCAGCAGTTTGGCGGGAGCCGTAGATACGCAGTATTTT
>many|.|TRBJ1-2|TRBV10-3|12
CAISEGRDGYTF
TGTGCCATCAGTGAAGGGAGAGATGGCTACACCTTC
>.|.|TRBJ2-1|TRBV5-4|15
CASSSISQGNNEQFF
TGTGCCAGCAGCTCTATATCACAGGGTAACAATGAGCAGTTCTTC
>large|TRBD1|TRBJ1-2|TRBV6-5|13
CASSYGTGNGYTF
TGTGCCAGCAGTTACGGGACAGGGAATGGCTACACCTTC
>.|.|TRBJ2-3|TRBV24-1|13
CATSDLWGDTQYF
TGTGCCACCAGTGATTTGTGGGGGGATACGCAGTATTTT
>.|.|TRBJ1-5|TRBV6-6|18
CASSLLRSGRSSNQPQHF
TGTGCCAGCAGCCTCCTCCGATCAGGGAGAAGTAGCAATCAGCCCCAGCATTTT
>.|.|TRBJ2-7|TRBV3-1|14
CASSQDHQGYEQYF
TGTGCCAGCAGCCAAGATCATCAGGGATACGAGCAGTACTTC
>many|TRBD2|TRBJ2-3|TRBV20-1|15
CSAGGLAAFTDTQYF
TGCAGTGCTGGGGGACTAGCGGCGTTCACAGATACGCAGTATTTT
>.|.|TRBJ2-7|TRBV6-6|13
CASSSVWSYEQYF
TGTGCCAGCAGTTCTGTTTGGTCCTACGAGCAGTACTTC
>many|.|TRBJ2-7|TRBV10-3|12
CAMGTVRGEQYF
TGTGCCATGGGGACGGTTCGTGGCGAGCAGTACTTC
>many|.|TRBJ1-1|TRBV29-1|15
CSATVWGGVNTEAFF
TGCAGCGCAACTGTCTGGGGGGGCGTGAACACTGAAGCTTTCTTT
>few|TRBD2|TRBJ2-3|TRBV29-1|14
CSVVVAGASDTQYF
TGCAGCGTTGTTGTAGCGGGGGCCTCAGATACGCAGTATTTT
>many|.|TRBJ1-1|TRBV6-4|13
CASQGMGNTEAFF
TGTGCCAGCCAGGGGATGGGGAACACTGAAGCTTTCTTT
>many|.|TRBJ2-2|TRBV5-1|14
CASSLESYPGELFF
TGCGCCAGCAGCTTGGAGAGCTATCCCGGGGAGCTGTTTTTT
>.|.|TRBJ2-7|TRBV3-1|14
CASSQVVQGYEQYF
TGTGCCAGCAGCCAAGTTGTACAGGGTTACGAGCAGTACTTC
>.|.|TRBJ2-7|TRBV4-1|15
CASSQDRSGSYEQYF
TGCGCCAGCAGCCAAGATAGGTCAGGGTCGTACGAGCAGTACTTC
>.|TRBD2|TRBJ2-3|TRBV12-5|15
CASGPGTSYTDTQYF
TGTGCTAGTGGTCCCGGGACTAGCTACACAGATACGCAGTATTTT